Each of the 29 T cell receptor beta chains below was sequenced from the same sample in a study of T-cell reconstitution after alpha-beta-depleted transplantation in children. Unique molecular identifiers were incorporated when the TCRbeta library was constructed. TCRdb re-called the PCR reads through MiXCR, storing one row per CDR3 protein. The sample consists of more than 200,000 distinct CDR3 sequences, roughly 25% of them appearing once. Sequenced here: PBMCs, sampled before TCRalphabeta/CD19-depleted stem cell transplant. Receptors originate from a girl between 2 and 10 years old with Fanconi anemia, due to receive a stem cell transplant.

This clonotype appeared many times. The chain combines TRBV12-3 or TRBV12-4 with TRBJ2-7, with TRBD2 matching over 8 bases. The CDR3 runs to 15 residues. J lost 1 base, V lost 1 base, and 3 bases had no gene match. CDR3 loop: CASSLVSGGSYEQYF. DNA of the CDR3: TGTGCCAGCAGTTTAGTAAGCGGGGGATCCTACGAGCAGTACTTC.

This clonotype has a count of ten or more. V is TRBV10-3 and J is TRBJ2-6, with D tentatively TRBD2 (6 bases). The CDR3 extends over 14 amino acids. V shed 8 bases and J shed 4 bases, with 12 bases lying between them. Per the germline V gene, CDR1 is ENHRY and CDR2 is SYGVKD. The CDR3 region is CAISEGPGANVLTF. The CDR3 nucleotides read TGTGCCATCTCGGAGGGACCCGGGGCCAACGTCCTGACTTTC.

The chain couples TRBV5-1 to TRBJ1-1, with 7 bases that match TRBD1. The germline V gene has CDR1 SGHRS and CDR2 YFSETQ. Trimming at V came to 5 bases and at J to 4 bases, leaving 8 bases not matched to a gene. The CDR3 has 14 residues. The CDR3 spells CASRAGGYGTEAFF. The CDR3 DNA follows: TGCGCCAGCAGGGCAGGGGGTTACGGCACTGAAGCTTTCTTT.

This clonotype was counted a few times. DNA for the CDR3: TGTGCCAGCAGTTTACCGGACAGAGCCTACGAGCAGTACTTC. It yields the protein CASSLPDRAYEQYF. J is TRBJ2-7 and V is TRBV28, with D perhaps matching TRBD1 (6 bases). Trimming shortened V by 2 bases and J by 2 bases, and 10 bases separated the two germline ends. This CDR3 comprises 14 residues. Germline lookup yields CDR1 MDHEN and CDR2 SYDVKM.

The CDR3 DNA reads as TGTGCCATCAGTCAAACGACAGTTACTGAAGCTTTCTTT. Translated: CAISQTTVTEAFF. The chain couples TRBV10-3 to TRBJ1-1; D is perhaps TRBD1 (5 bases). V was trimmed by 5 bases and J by 5 bases, leaving 12 bases between them. This CDR3 comprises 13 residues. Germline lookup yields CDR1 ENHRY and CDR2 SYGVKD.

This clonotype was detected a few times. The rearrangement joins TRBV29-1 to TRBJ2-7; D remains unclear. The V gene lost 3 bases and the J gene lost 3 bases, with 33 bases spanning the gap. CDR3 length equals 20 residues. Germline CDR1 SQVTM, CDR2 ANQGSEA. CDR3: CSVDCPTSSRTKLGFYEQYF. CDR3 bases: TGCAGCGTTGATTGCCCTACTTCCTCTAGGACGAAGTTGGGGTTCTACGAGCAGTACTTC.

This clonotype was counted many times. The V call is TRBV6-5, the J call TRBJ2-7, with a weak D call TRBD2 (6 bases). Trimming removed 3 bases at V and 6 bases at J, with 15 bases between. The germline V gene has CDR1 MNHEY and CDR2 SVGAGI. The CDR3 covers 14 residues. This CDR3 is CASSYGPVSGEQYF. In DNA form, the CDR3 reads TGTGCCAGCAGTTATGGGCCCGTTAGCGGCGAGCAGTACTTC.

The chain recombines TRBV29-1 with TRBJ2-2; 10 nucleotides match TRBD2. Germline values: CDR1 SQVTM, CDR2 ANQGSEA. The V and J ends lost 7 bases and 1 base, in that order; junction bases with no gene match: 3. CDR3 length equals 14 residues. The CDR3 protein is CSGRLAGNTGELFF. As DNA, the CDR3 is TGCAGCGGCCGACTAGCGGGGAACACCGGGGAGCTGTTTTTT.

V and J are TRBV20-1 and TRBJ2-7; 12 bases are a match to TRBD1. V dropped 5 bases and J dropped 5; count of bases not matched to a gene: 10. The germline V gene has CDR1 DFQATT and CDR2 SNEGSKA (reference sequence). The CDR3 loop spans 15 amino acids. The CDR3: CSAGVDGTGGHEQYF. The CDR3 DNA sequence: TGCAGTGCTGGGGTAGACGGGACAGGGGGCCACGAGCAGTACTTC.

This clonotype has a count of ten or more. V gene TRBV6-1 combines with J gene TRBJ2-5; D perhaps matches TRBD1 (5 bases). Germline values: CDR1 MNHNS, CDR2 SASEGT. The CDR3 is made up of 12 amino acids. Deletions cut 2 bases from V and 4 bases from J, with 5 bases between. CDR3 in amino acids: CASSEQGETQYF. The CDR3, as DNA: TGTGCCAGCAGTGAACAGGGAGAGACCCAGTACTTC.

This clonotype has more than one count but fewer than ten. J is TRBJ2-3 and V is TRBV20-1; TRBD2 agrees at 14 bases. Germline lookup yields CDR1 DFQATT and CDR2 SNEGSKA (reference sequence). V shed 1 base and J 2 bases; nucleotides not matched to a gene: 11. CDR3 length equals 19 residues. CDR3 protein: CSARAEVGLAGGYTDTQYF. The CDR3 DNA follows: TGCAGTGCTAGAGCTGAGGTTGGACTAGCGGGAGGATACACAGATACGCAGTATTTT.

The table lists this clonotype with many counts. The chain is built from TRBV15 and TRBJ1-2, with TRBD1 matching 9 bases. The CDR3 has 14 amino acids. Germline lookup yields CDR1 LNHNV and CDR2 YYDKDF (reference sequence). V dropped 1 base and J dropped 6; count of bases not matched to a gene: 3. CDR3 sequence: CATSRAGTGNGYTF. In nucleotides, the CDR3 is TGTGCCACCAGCAGAGCCGGGACAGGGAATGGCTACACCTTC.

The sample holds many counts of this clonotype. This chain connects TRBV29-1 to TRBJ2-3; no clear D gene. This CDR3 has 10 residues. The germline V gene encodes CDR1 SQVTM and CDR2 ANQGSEA. Trimming pared 4 bases from V and 6 bases from J, leaving 5 bases between. CDR3 sequence: CSVGADTQYF. CDR3 in DNA: TGCAGCGTTGGGGCGGATACGCAGTATTTT.

This rearrangement joins TRBV19 to TRBJ2-5, with 7 bases matching TRBD2. Germline CDR1 and CDR2: LNHDA and SQIVND (reference sequence). V lost 6 bases to trimming and J lost 1 base; unmatched junction nucleotides: 5. The CDR3 is 14 residues long. The CDR3 protein is CASSRGLVQETQYF. The CDR3 coding sequence is TGTGCCAGTAGCAGAGGACTAGTCCAAGAGACCCAGTACTTC.

There are many counts of this clonotype. V is TRBV12-3 or TRBV12-4 and J is TRBJ2-5; 8 bases align to TRBD1. V lost 4 bases, J lost 2 bases, and 6 bases stayed unmatched. The CDR3 is 15 amino acids. The CDR3 is CASSWEDRGQETQYF. The DNA of the CDR3 is TGTGCCAGCAGTTGGGAAGACAGGGGACAAGAGACCCAGTACTTC.

J is TRBJ2-6 and V is TRBV7-8, with a weak D call TRBD1 (5 bases). The CDR3 has 16 residues. Germline-derived CDR1 and CDR2 are SGHVS and FQNEAQ. V shed 3 bases and J shed 0 bases, with 9 bases lying between them. CDR3 DNA: TGTGCCAGCAGCTTCCGACAGCCCTCTGGGGCCAACGTCCTGACTTTC. Translation gives CASSFRQPSGANVLTF.

This clonotype was seen a few times. The chain combines TRBV15 with TRBJ2-1; D perhaps matches TRBD1 (5 bases). The V end lost 4 bases, the J end lost 0 bases, and 16 bases lay between the germline ends. From germline, CDR1 is LNHNV and CDR2 YYDKDF (reference sequence). The length of the CDR3 is 17 residues. In nucleotides, the CDR3 is TGTGCCACCAGCACCAGATTCGACAGCCGCTCCTACAATGAGCAGTTCTTC. Translation gives CATSTRFDSRSYNEQFF.

There are many counts of this clonotype. The rearrangement links TRBV10-3 to TRBJ2-3; D may match TRBD1 or TRBD2 (5 bases each). The CDR3 has 14 amino acids. Germline V gene data show CDR1 as ENHRY and CDR2 as SYGVKD. V was pared by 4 bases and J by 6 bases, with 14 bases between. CDR3 amino acids: CAISVSGKGDTQYF. The CDR3 DNA reads TGTGCCATCAGTGTATCCGGGAAGGGGGATACGCAGTATTTT.

The chain is built from TRBV5-1 and TRBJ2-3; D may be TRBD1 (6 bases). V was cut by 0 bases and J by 3 bases, with 14 bases left in between. Germline assignment: CDR1 SGHRS and CDR2 YFSETQ. The CDR3 loop spans 16 amino acids. Here the CDR3 DNA reads TGCGCCAGCAGCTTGGACTGGGGGCGCGGGACAGATACGCAGTATTTT. Its protein product is CASSLDWGRGTDTQYF.

The chain uses TRBV4-1 and TRBJ2-1, with 11 bases fitting TRBD2. The CDR3 runs to 15 residues. The trim removed 0 bases at V and 9 bases at J, leaving 4 bases unmatched. The germline gives CDR1 MGHRA, CDR2 YSYEKL. The CDR3 DNA is TGCGCCAGCAGCCAAGATACTAGCGGGAGTTTTGAGCAGTTCTTC. Its translation is CASSQDTSGSFEQFF.

This clonotype was counted many times. The rearrangement links TRBV7-3 to TRBJ2-3, with 7 bases that match TRBD2. V lost 2 bases to trimming and J lost 3 bases; unmatched junction nucleotides: 2. The CDR3 is made up of 14 amino acids. Germline V CDR1 and CDR2: SGHTA, FQGTGA. CDR3 in DNA: TGTGCCAGCAGCTTACCCGGGAGGACAGATACGCAGTATTTT. It yields the protein CASSLPGRTDTQYF. The whole variable domain, remainder taken from reference TRBV7-3 and TRBJ2-3, is GAGVSQTPSNKVTEKGKYVELRCDPISGHTALYWYRQSLGQGPEFLIYFQGTGAADDSGLPNDRFFAVRPEGSVSTLKIQRTERGDSAVYLCASSLPGRTDTQYFGPGTRLTVL.

This clonotype was picked up a small number of times. This chain uses TRBV25-1 with TRBJ2-2; D is unclear. With 2 bases removed from V and 5 bases from J, the gap between germline ends came to 6 bases. CDR1 is MGHDK, CDR2 SYGVNS, per germline. The CDR3 consists of 13 residues. CDR3 sequence: CASSERVTGELFF. CDR3 in DNA: TGTGCCAGCAGTGAACGTGTTACCGGGGAGCTGTTTTTT.

This clonotype showed up just a few times. The V call is TRBV20-1, the J call TRBJ2-7; TRBD1 matches at 9 bases. Germline V lookup: CDR1 DFQATT, CDR2 SNEGSKA (reference sequence). This CDR3 is built from 13 residues. Losses at the gene ends were 6 bases for V and 0 bases for J; bases not matched to a gene: 3. The CDR3 DNA is TGCAGTGCCGGGACAGGGAGCTCCTACGAGCAGTACTTC. It yields the protein CSAGTGSSYEQYF.

The chain is built from TRBV20-1 and TRBJ2-3, with D tentatively TRBD1 (7 bases). The CDR3 spans 14 residues. Trimming cost V 3 bases and J 6 bases, with 16 bases left between them. Germline V CDR1 and CDR2: DFQATT, SNEGSKA (reference sequence). The DNA of the CDR3 is TGCAGTGCTAGTGACAGGGACTGGTCGGATACGCAGTATTTT. This gives the protein CSASDRDWSDTQYF.

In regard to this clonotype: This could be a read error, since a much larger clone is one nucleotide away. The J gene is TRBJ2-3, the V gene TRBV9, with 7 bases matching TRBD2. CDR1 is SGDLS and CDR2 is YYNGEE in the germline V gene. The CDR3 has 14 residues. J gave up 7 bases and V 3 bases, and 8 bases lay outside the gene matches. The DNA for the CDR3 is TGTGCCAGCAGCGCCCCGGGGGGAGTATATACGCAGTATTTT. Encoded protein: CASSAPGGVYTQYF.

The V gene is TRBV30, the J gene TRBJ1-5, with D tentatively TRBD1 (5 bases). CDR1 is GTSNPN and CDR2 is SVGIG in the germline V gene (reference sequence). The CDR3 consists of 13 residues. Trimming removed 2 bases from V and 4 bases from J, with 9 bases in between. CDR3: CAWSRQSNQPQHF. CDR3 sequence (DNA): TGTGCCTGGAGTCGACAGTCAAATCAGCCCCAGCATTTT.

This clonotype was found a few times. The chain couples TRBV7-9 to TRBJ2-1, with 8 bases matching TRBD1. The CDR3 runs 16 residues. In germline, CDR1 is SEHNR, CDR2 FQNEAQ (reference sequence). V lost 1 base to trimming and J lost 6 bases; unmatched junction nucleotides: 8. CDR3 nucleotide sequence: TGTGCCAGCAGCTTAGTCGGTGTTGACAGGGGCAATGAGCAGTTCTTC. Protein product: CASSLVGVDRGNEQFF. The full variable domain, with the rest looked up from reference TRBV7-9 and TRBJ2-1, is DTGVSQNPRHKITKRGQNVTFRCDPISEHNRLYWYRQTLGQGPEFLTYFQNEAQLEKSRLLSDRFSAERPKGSFSTLEIQRTEQGDSAMYLCASSLVGVDRGNEQFFGPGTRLTVL.

This clonotype showed up just a few times. This chain uses TRBV12-3 or TRBV12-4 with TRBJ2-1; 11 bases line up with TRBD2. This CDR3 is built from 17 residues. Trimming cost V 6 bases and J 0 bases; bases outside gene matches: 7. The CDR3 sequence: CASSLLAGESSYNEQFF. The CDR3 DNA reads TGTGCCAGCAGCCTACTAGCGGGGGAGAGCTCCTACAATGAGCAGTTCTTC.

The rearrangement links TRBV7-8 to TRBJ1-1; 9 bases match TRBD1. The CDR3 sequence is 16 residues long. J was trimmed by 3 bases and V by 1 base; bases with no gene match: 6. The germline gives CDR1 SGHVS, CDR2 FQNEAQ. The CDR3, as DNA: TGTGCCAGCAGCTTAGTCCCGGGACAGGGACACACTGAAGCTTTCTTT. Residues: CASSLVPGQGHTEAFF. The whole variable domain, filled in from reference TRBV7-8 and TRBJ1-1, reads GAGVSQSPRYKVAKRGQDVALRCDPISGHVSLFWYQQALGQGPEFLTYFQNEAQLDKSGLPSDRFFAERPEGSVSTLKIQRTQQEDSAVYLCASSLVPGQGHTEAFFGQGTRLTVV.